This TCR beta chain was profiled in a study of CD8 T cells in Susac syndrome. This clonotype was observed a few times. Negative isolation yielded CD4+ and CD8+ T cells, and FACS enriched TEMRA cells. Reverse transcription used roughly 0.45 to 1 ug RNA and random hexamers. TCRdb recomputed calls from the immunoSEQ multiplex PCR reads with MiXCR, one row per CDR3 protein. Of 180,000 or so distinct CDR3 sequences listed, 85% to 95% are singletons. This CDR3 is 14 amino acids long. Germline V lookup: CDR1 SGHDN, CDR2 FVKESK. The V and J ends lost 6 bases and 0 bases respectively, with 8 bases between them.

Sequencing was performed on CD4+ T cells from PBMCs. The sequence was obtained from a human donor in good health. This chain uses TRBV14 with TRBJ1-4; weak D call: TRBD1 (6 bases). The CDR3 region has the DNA TGTGCCAGCAGTCGGACAGCAACTAATGAAAAACTGTTTTTT. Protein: CASSRTATNEKLFF.